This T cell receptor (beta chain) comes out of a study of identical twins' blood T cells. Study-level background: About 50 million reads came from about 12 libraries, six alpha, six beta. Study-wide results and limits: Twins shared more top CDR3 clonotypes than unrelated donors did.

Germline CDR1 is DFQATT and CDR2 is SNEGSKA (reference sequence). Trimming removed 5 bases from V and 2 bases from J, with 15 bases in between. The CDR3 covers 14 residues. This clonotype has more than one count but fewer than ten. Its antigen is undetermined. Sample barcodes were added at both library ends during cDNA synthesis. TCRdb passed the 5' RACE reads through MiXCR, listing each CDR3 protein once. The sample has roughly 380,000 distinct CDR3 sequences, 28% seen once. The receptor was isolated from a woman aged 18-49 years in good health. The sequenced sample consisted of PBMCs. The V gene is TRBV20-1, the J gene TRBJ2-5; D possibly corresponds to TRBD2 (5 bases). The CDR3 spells CSAQLGLVQETQYF. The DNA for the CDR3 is TGCAGTGCTCAACTTGGACTGGTTCAAGAGACCCAGTACTTC.